Reported below is one T cell receptor (beta chain). The source of the sample is a study of CD8+CD57+ T cells in acquired aplastic anemia. CDR3 and TCR beta VDJ profiling relied on a genomic DNA template. One entry per CDR3 protein results from TCRdb running MiXCR on the reads. The table has some 180,000 distinct CDR3 sequences, just over 45% seen once; the top ten hold approximately 3%. Germline loops: CDR1 SGHDT, CDR2 YYEEEE. V was trimmed by 0 bases and J by 1 base, leaving 14 bases between them. The CDR3 consists of 18 residues. The sequence was obtained from a human donor in good health. This chain connects TRBV5-6 to TRBJ2-6; maybe TRBD1 (5 bases). Material for sequencing was sorted CD4+, CD8+, or CD8+CD57+ T cells (not recorded which) from PBMCs. As DNA, the CDR3 is TGTGCCAGCAGCTTGGGACAGCCAGGTTTTTCTGGGGCCAACGTCCTGACTTTC. Translated, it gives CASSLGQPGFSGANVLTF.